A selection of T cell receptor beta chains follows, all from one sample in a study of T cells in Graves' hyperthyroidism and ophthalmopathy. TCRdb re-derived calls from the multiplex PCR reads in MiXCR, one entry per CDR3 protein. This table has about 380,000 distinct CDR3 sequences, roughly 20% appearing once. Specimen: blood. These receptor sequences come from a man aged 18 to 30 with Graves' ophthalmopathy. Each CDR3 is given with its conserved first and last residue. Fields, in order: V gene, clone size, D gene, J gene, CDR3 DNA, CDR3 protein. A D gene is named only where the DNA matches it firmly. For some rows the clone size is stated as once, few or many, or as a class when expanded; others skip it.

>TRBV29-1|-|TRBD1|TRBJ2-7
TGCAGCGTTCCGGGACAGGGGAAGGGGGAGCAGTACTTC
CSVPGQGKGEQYF
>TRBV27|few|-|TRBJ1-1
TGTGCCAGCAGTTTATCGGGTCGGGGGGGTACTGAAGCTTTCTTT
CASSLSGRGGTEAFF
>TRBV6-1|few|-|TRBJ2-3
TGTGCCAGCACCTATCCCCCCACAGATACGCAGTATTTT
CASTYPPTDTQYF
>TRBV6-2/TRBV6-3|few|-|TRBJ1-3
TGTGCCACCAGGGAGACGGGGGGGGGCTCGACTTTGGGTGGTAACACCATATATTTT
CATRETGGGSTLGGNTIYF
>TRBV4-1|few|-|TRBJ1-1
TGCGCCAGCAGCATTCGTCCTACGCTGGCCGACCCGAACACTGAAGCTTTCTTT
CASSIRPTLADPNTEAFF
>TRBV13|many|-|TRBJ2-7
TGTGCCAGCAGCTTCTACAGGGAGGCCTCCTACGAGCAGTACTTC
CASSFYREASYEQYF
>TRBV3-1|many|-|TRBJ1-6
TGTGCCAGCAGCCACACTTCACCTGGATCACCCCTCCACTTT
CASSHTSPGSPLHF
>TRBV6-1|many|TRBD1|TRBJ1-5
TGTGCCAGTCGGACAGGCGACGGCCAGCCCCAGCATTTT
CASRTGDGQPQHF
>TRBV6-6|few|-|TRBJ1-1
TGTGCCAGCAGTTACAACACACAGGGGAACACTGAAGCTTTCTTT
CASSYNTQGNTEAFF
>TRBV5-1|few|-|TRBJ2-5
TGCGCCAGCAGCTCTAGTACGGAGACCCAGTACTTC
CASSSSTETQYF
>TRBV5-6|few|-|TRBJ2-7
TGTGCCAGCAGCTTGGAAAGGGGGGCGAGGTACGAGCAGTACTTC
CASSLERGARYEQYF
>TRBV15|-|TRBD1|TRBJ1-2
TGTGCCACCAGCAGAGATAAGGGGACAGGAGGAAATGGCTACACCTTC
CATSRDKGTGGNGYTF
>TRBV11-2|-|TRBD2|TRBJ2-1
TGTGCCAGCAGCTCGGGACTAGCGGGTAGTTACAATGAGCAGTTCTTC
CASSSGLAGSYNEQFF
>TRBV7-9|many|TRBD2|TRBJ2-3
TGTGCCAGCAGCCCGCGGTGGGGGGAGGGAGACGCAGATACGCAGTATTTT
CASSPRWGEGDADTQYF
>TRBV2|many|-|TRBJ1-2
TGTGCCAGCAGCCAGGAGGGGAACGATGGCTACACCTTC
CASSQEGNDGYTF
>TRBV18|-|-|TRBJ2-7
TGTGCCAGCTCACCACCTTCCAGATACGAGCAGTACTTC
CASSPPSRYEQYF
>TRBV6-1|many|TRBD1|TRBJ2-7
TGTGCCAGCAGTCCCGGACAGGGGTTCCTCTCCTACGAGCAGTACTTC
CASSPGQGFLSYEQYF
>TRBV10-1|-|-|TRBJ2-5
TGCGCCAGCCCGCTTCCGGGACGGCAAGAGACCCAGTACTTC
CASPLPGRQETQYF
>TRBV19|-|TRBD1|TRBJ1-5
TGTGCCAGTAGTACCCCGACAGGGATCTACAATCAGCCCCAGCATTTT
CASSTPTGIYNQPQHF
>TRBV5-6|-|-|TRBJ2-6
TGTGCCAGCAGCTTCCTGACGAAGGCTGGGGCCAACGTCCTGACTTTC
CASSFLTKAGANVLTF
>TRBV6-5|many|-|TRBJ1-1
TGTGCCAGCAGTTACTCTCCAGGGGACGGTACTGAAGCTTTCTTT
CASSYSPGDGTEAFF
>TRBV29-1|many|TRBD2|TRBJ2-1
TGCAGCGTTGACCTAGCGGGGGCCAGCTCCTACAATGAGCAGTTCTTC
CSVDLAGASSYNEQFF
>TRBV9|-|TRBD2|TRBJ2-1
TGTGCCAGCAGCGTACACGGCGGGGGGGATCTAAATGAGCAGTTCTTC
CASSVHGGGDLNEQFF
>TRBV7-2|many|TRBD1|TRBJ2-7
TGTGCCAGCAGTTTGGCAGGGGGAAGCGAGTACGAGCAGTACTTC
CASSLAGGSEYEQYF
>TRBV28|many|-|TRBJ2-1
TGTGCCAGCCTAACCAGGGAGGGGGCACGTAATGAGCAGTTCTTC
CASLTREGARNEQFF
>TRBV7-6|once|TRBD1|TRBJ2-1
TGTGCCAGCAGCTCGACAGGGAAGGGGTTTTACAATGAGCAGTTCTTC
CASSSTGKGFYNEQFF
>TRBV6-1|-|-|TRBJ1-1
TGTGCCAGCCCCCGGGCCGGTTTCCGAACTGAAGCTTTCTTT
CASPRAGFRTEAFF